The text below deals with one TCR beta chain. Its antigen is not identified. The data were produced by immunoSEQ multiplex PCR, yet TCRdb's version contains in-frame clones alone and is incomplete. The sample has about 27,000 clones, over 65% seen once. Relapses following autologous stem cell transplantation were seen in all patients, with brentuximab vedotin exposure varying. From thawed PBMCs, CD4+ T cells were purified using magnetic negative selection. Complete response, partial response or progressive disease made up the best responses. The data stem from a study of PD-1 blockade in classical Hodgkin lymphoma. Notes on the study in general: Repertoire differences lack defined causes, possibly disease activity or prior therapy. Newly diagnosed patients reportedly had lower baseline TCR diversity than healthy donors.

V was pared by 0 bases and J by 4 bases, with 1 base of the junction left unmatched. Germline CDR1 reads SGDLS; CDR2 reads YYNGEE. The CDR3 runs 14 residues. The receptor was derived from a human donor with classical Hodgkin lymphoma. Material: CD4+ T cells from blood, obtained at baseline. V usage is TRBV9 and J usage is TRBJ2-5, with 9 bases fitting TRBD1. Here the CDR3 reads CASSVAGQGETQYF. The CDR3 coding sequence is TGTGCCAGCAGCGTAGCGGGACAGGGAGAGACCCAGTACTTC.